The sample holds a few counts of the clone carrying this T cell receptor beta chain. Its specificity is unknown. This specimen includes other DNA sequences encoding the same CDR3. This specimen comes from a study of cytomegalovirus exposure and HLA in healthy donors. Points from the study as a whole: With DRB1 most and HLA-C fewest, TCR association rates differed between HLA loci in a later analysis. The majority of CMV-associated TCR beta chains were reported as apparently HLA-restricted in a later analysis.

PCR involved 60 Vbeta and 13 Jbeta primers. Sequencing used immunoSEQ multiplex PCR; TCRdb keeps in-frame clones, though not all of them. The table has tens of thousands of clones, over 60% seen once; the top ten hold 4% to 5%. The TCR comes from a man aged 35 to 55 in good health and CMV-seronegative. The sequenced material came from PBMCs.

DNA of the CDR3: TGTGCCAGCAGCCTTTCAGGACAGGGGGCCAATCAGCCCCAGCATTTT. Protein: CASSLSGQGANQPQHF. The chain joins TRBV5-6 to TRBJ1-5; 11 nucleotides match TRBD1. The V and J ends lost 4 bases and 3 bases, in that order; junction bases with no gene match: 6. In germline, CDR1 is SGHDT, CDR2 YYEEEE. The CDR3 length is 16 residues.